In its sample, the clone carrying this T cell receptor beta chain was seen a few times. At one end, the junction sequence differs from germline, possibly due to a read error. This sample was included in a study of blood T cell repertoires in COVID-19. Study summary: Collection of acute and convalescent COVID-19 samples took place in the United States, Italy and Spain. Sources were T cells, B-cell-depleted T cells, or PBMCs; the material itself was cDNA or gDNA.

The CDR3 length is 15 residues. CDR1 and CDR2 from the germline V gene are LNHDA and SQIVND (reference sequence). In the original workflow: Scientists estimated how many nucleated cells there were by amplifying reference gene primers. Assay: immunoSEQ multiplex PCR; the TCRdb copy retains only in-frame clones and omits some. V, J and clone size were drawn from that table, and D and trimming were deduced from the DNA. The table includes about 150,000 clones, over 75% detected once. The clonotype comes from a human donor in a cohort sampled during active COVID-19. This chain joins TRBV19 and TRBJ1-2; the match to TRBD1 covers 7 bases. Input material: peripheral blood. The CDR3 DNA follows: TGTGCCAGTACTATAAGGCAGGGGGATAACTATGGCTACACCTTC. Its translation is CASTIRQGDNYGYTF. Looking up the rest from reference TRBV19 and TRBJ1-2 gives the full variable domain: DGGITQSPKYLFRKEGQNVTLSCEQNLNHDAMYWYRQDPGQGLRLIYYSQIVNDFQKGDIAEGYSVSREKKESFPLTVTSAQKNPTAFYLCASTIRQGDNYGYTFGSGTRLTVV.